The 20 T cell receptor beta chains in this list originate from one sample, sequenced in a study of cytomegalovirus exposure and HLA in healthy donors. The PCR was carried out with 60 Vbeta primers and 13 Jbeta primers. Assay: immunoSEQ multiplex PCR; the TCRdb copy retains only in-frame clones and omits some. This table holds some 120,000 clones, over 8.5% found once. Sequences were obtained from PBMCs. These receptors were collected from a woman aged 40 to 50 in good health and CMV-seropositive.

This rearrangement joins TRBV29-1 to TRBJ1-4; 7 bases align to TRBD1. The CDR3 sequence is 13 residues long. The V gene's germline CDR1 is SQVTM and CDR2 ANQGSEA. V dropped 4 bases and J dropped 8; count of bases not matched to a gene: 7. Here the CDR3 reads CSVGWDSGEKLFF. The DNA of the CDR3 is TGCAGCGTTGGATGGGACAGTGGCGAAAAACTGTTTTTT.

V gene TRBV19 combines with J gene TRBJ2-1; D is undetermined. This CDR3 region has 11 residues. Trimming shortened V by 6 bases and J by 4 bases, and 4 bases separated the two germline ends. CDR1 LNHDA and CDR2 SQIVND come from the germline V gene (reference sequence). CDR3 in DNA: TGTGCCAGTAGCCTTTACAATGAGCAGTTCTTC. Translated, it gives CASSLYNEQFF.

The chain uses TRBV6-1 and TRBJ2-7; tentatively, D is TRBD1 (5 bases). Germline-derived CDR1 and CDR2 are MNHNS and SASEGT. The V end was cut by 0 bases, the J end by 8 bases, with 17 bases between. The CDR3 covers 15 residues. The CDR3 is CASSEAQVWAGKQYF. The CDR3 coding sequence is TGTGCCAGCAGTGAAGCTCAGGTATGGGCAGGGAAGCAGTACTTC.

This clone was detected only a few times. The CDR3 region is CSVLEGQGAYGYTF. The CDR3, as DNA: TGCAGCGTTCTCGAAGGACAGGGTGCCTATGGCTACACCTTC. The J gene is TRBJ1-2, the V gene TRBV29-1; TRBD1 matches at 8 bases. V lost 5 bases and J lost 4; bases outside the gene matches: 9. CDR1 and CDR2 from the germline V gene are SQVTM and ANQGSEA. The CDR3 is 14 amino acids.

The gene calls are TRBV19 and TRBJ2-3; 9 nucleotides align to TRBD2. The CDR3 runs 14 residues. From germline, CDR1 is LNHDA and CDR2 SQIVND (reference sequence). V lost 7 bases to trimming and J lost 4 bases; unmatched junction nucleotides: 6. Here the CDR3 DNA reads TGTGCCAGTACCTCTAGCGGGGTATCAGATACGCAGTATTTT. Protein product: CASTSSGVSDTQYF.

The chain employs TRBV19 and TRBJ1-2; 8 bases agree with TRBD1. Germline CDR1 and CDR2: LNHDA and SQIVND (reference sequence). The length of the CDR3 is 16 residues. V shed 3 bases, J shed 8 bases, and the junction held 14 bases outside the gene matches. CDR3 DNA: TGTGCCAGTAGTATCCCTGGACAGGGAGTGGGGAAGGGCTACACCTTC. Translating it yields CASSIPGQGVGKGYTF.

J is TRBJ1-2 and V is TRBV27; tentatively, D is TRBD1 (6 bases). CDR1 and CDR2 from the germline V gene are MNHEY and SMNVEV (reference sequence). There are 14 residues in the CDR3. Trimming stripped 2 bases from V and 5 bases from J, with 12 bases between. The CDR3 loop is CASSLKGGLYGYTF. The CDR3 DNA reads TGTGCCAGCAGTTTAAAGGGGGGGCTTTATGGCTACACCTTC.

The chain joins TRBV30 to TRBJ2-7; 10 bases are a match to TRBD1. The CDR3 loop spans 15 amino acids. V lost 2 bases and J lost 1; bases outside the gene matches: 5. Germline values: CDR1 GTSNPN, CDR2 SVGIG (reference sequence). The CDR3 spells CAWSPGTGASYEQYF. Written as DNA, the CDR3 is TGTGCCTGGAGTCCCGGGACAGGGGCTTCCTACGAGCAGTACTTC.

The table lists this clone with a few counts. This chain links TRBV11-2 with TRBJ1-2, with D maybe TRBD1 (6 bases). Germline CDR1 and CDR2: SGHAT and FQNNGV. The CDR3 covers 14 residues. V was pared by 0 bases and J by 4 bases, with 9 bases between. CDR3 loop: CASSLEGAGYGYTF. The CDR3 coding sequence is TGTGCCAGCAGCTTAGAGGGGGCCGGCTATGGCTACACCTTC.

This clone has just a few counts. The rearrangement links TRBV7-2 to TRBJ1-1; no clear D gene. The CDR3 loop spans 13 amino acids. V lost 4 bases to trimming and J lost 1 base, with 7 bases between them. Germline V gene sequence: CDR1 SGHTA, CDR2 FQGNSA. The CDR3 loop is CASSSPWNTEAFF. Written as DNA, the CDR3 is TGTGCCAGCAGCTCCCCGTGGAACACTGAAGCTTTCTTT.

This clone appeared a few times. This chain uses TRBV6-1 with TRBJ1-2; TRBD1 matches 8 bases. V dropped 3 bases and J dropped 8; count of bases not matched to a gene: 5. Looked up from germline, CDR1 is MNHNS and CDR2 is SASEGT. The CDR3 sequence is 13 residues long. CDR3 bases: TGTGCCAGCAGTGACACAGGGGGATACGGCTACACCTTC. This gives the protein CASSDTGGYGYTF.

The J gene is TRBJ2-7, the V gene TRBV6-5; tentative D call: TRBD1 (6 bases). This CDR3 region has 14 residues. V shed 8 bases and J shed 1 base, with 15 bases lying between them. The germline V gene encodes CDR1 MNHEY and CDR2 SVGAGI. CDR3 sequence reads: CASQMGALSYEQYF. The CDR3 DNA follows: TGTGCCAGCCAGATGGGGGCCCTATCCTACGAGCAGTACTTC.

This clone was observed a few times. V usage is TRBV5-8 and J usage is TRBJ1-1, with D perhaps TRBD1 (6 bases). This CDR3 region has 13 residues. The V gene's germline CDR1 is SGHTS and CDR2 YDEGEE. V dropped 2 bases and J dropped 1 base, with 6 bases sitting between them. CDR3 nucleotide sequence: TGTGCCAGCAGCTTCAGGGGGAACACTGAAGCTTTCTTT. Translation gives CASSFRGNTEAFF. The full variable domain, in which reference TRBV5-8 and TRBJ1-1 provide the parts outside the CDR3, is EAGVTQSPTHLIKTRGQQATLRCSPISGHTSVYWYQQALGLGLQFLLWYDEGEERNRGNFPPRFSGRQFPNYSSELNVNALELEDSALYLCASSFRGNTEAFFGQGTRLTVV.

This clone was seen only a few times. This chain connects TRBV7-3 to TRBJ2-4, with TRBD1 as a possible D gene (6 bases). The CDR3 spans 14 residues. The ends were cut back, 0 bases at V and 11 bases at J, with 14 bases in the middle. The germline gives CDR1 SGHTA, CDR2 FQGTGA. The CDR3 region is CASSLTGGSSLQYF. CDR3 DNA sequence: TGTGCCAGCAGCTTAACAGGGGGATCATCCCTTCAGTACTTC.

This chain links TRBV7-9 with TRBJ1-4; D remains ambiguous. Germline CDR1 and CDR2: SEHNR and FQNEAQ (reference sequence). CDR3 length: 14 amino acids. Trimming left V 1 base short and J 8 bases short, with 11 bases between. DNA of the CDR3: TGTGCCAGCAGCTTAGACGGGTTAAGAGAAAAACTGTTTTTT. The encoded protein is CASSLDGLREKLFF.

This chain joins TRBV5-1 and TRBJ2-5; D remains ambiguous. Trimming took off 4 bases at V and 0 bases at J, with 7 bases between the two ends. CDR1 is SGHRS, CDR2 YFSETQ, per germline. The CDR3 runs 13 residues. The CDR3 here is CASSQRYQETQYF. The CDR3 nucleotides read TGCGCCAGCAGCCAGAGGTACCAAGAGACCCAGTACTTC.

This clone was recorded a few times. CDR3 protein: CAWSGLGNTIYF. The CDR3 DNA sequence: TGTGCCTGGAGCGGACTCGGAAACACCATATATTTT. The chain combines TRBV30 with TRBJ1-3; D not resolved. The ends were cut back, 3 bases at V and 4 bases at J, with 7 bases in the middle. Germline-derived CDR1 and CDR2 are GTSNPN and SVGIG (reference sequence). The CDR3 has 12 amino acids. Full variable domain (outside the CDR3, taken from reference TRBV30 and TRBJ1-3): SQTIHQWPATLVQPVGSPLSLECTVEGTSNPNLYWYRQAAGRGLQLLFYSVGIGQISSEVPQNLSASRPQDRQFILSSKKLLLSDSGFYLCAWSGLGNTIYFGEGSWLTVV.

This chain links TRBV6-1 with TRBJ2-7; TRBD2 might be the D (5 bases). Trimming shortened V by 5 bases and J by 3 bases, and 11 bases separated the two germline ends. Germline assignment: CDR1 MNHNS and CDR2 SASEGT. CDR3 length: 13 residues. This CDR3 reads CASSSGRYYEQYF. CDR3 nucleotide sequence: TGTGCCAGCAGTTCGGGGAGATACTACGAGCAGTACTTC.

This clone was recorded a few times. The CDR3 loop is CASTEDRGSYEQYF. The DNA of the CDR3 is TGCGCCAGCACCGAGGACAGGGGCTCCTACGAGCAGTACTTC. The chain joins TRBV10-1 to TRBJ2-7; the match to TRBD1 covers 9 bases. Per germline, CDR1 WNHNN and CDR2 SYGVQD (reference sequence). The CDR3 runs to 14 residues. V gave up 7 bases and J gave up 0 bases; unmatched junction bases: 4.

As concerns this clone: Other DNA sequences of this sample code for an identical CDR3. The V and J genes are TRBV4-2 and TRBJ1-2; 9 bases are a match to TRBD1. Germline-derived CDR1 and CDR2 are LGHNA and YNFKEQ. The CDR3 extends over 16 amino acids. V was clipped by 2 bases and J by 1 base; unmatched bases: 5. CDR3 sequence (DNA): TGTGCCAGCAGCCAACCGGGACAGGGAAATAACTATGGCTACACCTTC. Protein: CASSQPGQGNNYGYTF.